This T cell receptor beta chain was recorded in a study of T cell responses to AZD1222 COVID-19 vaccine. Overall study: Pooled together were second doses at about 4 or about 12 weeks. Findings and limits, study-wide: Spike-specific TCR repertoires showed rising breadth and depth after two AZD1222 doses. Regions left unmutated in variants are reportedly the target of nearly half of spike-specific TCRs.

The assay was immunoSEQ multiplex PCR, and TCRdb's table has in-frame clones only and misses some. The sample carries about 120,000 clones, over 85% recorded once. This CDR3 has 14 residues. The germline V gene encodes CDR1 SGHAT and CDR2 FQNNGV. Trimming left V 1 base short and J 4 bases short, with 10 bases between. A remark on this clone: Its specificity is unknown.

This chain uses TRBV11-2 with TRBJ1-1; D may be TRBD1 (6 bases). The specimen was peripheral blood, collected on day 0 of AZD1222 vaccination. The TCR comes from an adult in good health. CDR3 nucleotides: TGTGCCAGCAGCTTAGTATCGGGGGCCACTGAAGCTTTCTTT. It translates to CASSLVSGATEAFF. Looking up the rest from reference TRBV11-2 and TRBJ1-1 gives the full variable domain: EAGVAQSPRYKIIEKRQSVAFWCNPISGHATLYWYQQILGQGPKLLIQFQNNGVVDDSQLPKDRFSAERLKGVDSTLKIQPAKLEDSAVYLCASSLVSGATEAFFGQGTRLTVV.